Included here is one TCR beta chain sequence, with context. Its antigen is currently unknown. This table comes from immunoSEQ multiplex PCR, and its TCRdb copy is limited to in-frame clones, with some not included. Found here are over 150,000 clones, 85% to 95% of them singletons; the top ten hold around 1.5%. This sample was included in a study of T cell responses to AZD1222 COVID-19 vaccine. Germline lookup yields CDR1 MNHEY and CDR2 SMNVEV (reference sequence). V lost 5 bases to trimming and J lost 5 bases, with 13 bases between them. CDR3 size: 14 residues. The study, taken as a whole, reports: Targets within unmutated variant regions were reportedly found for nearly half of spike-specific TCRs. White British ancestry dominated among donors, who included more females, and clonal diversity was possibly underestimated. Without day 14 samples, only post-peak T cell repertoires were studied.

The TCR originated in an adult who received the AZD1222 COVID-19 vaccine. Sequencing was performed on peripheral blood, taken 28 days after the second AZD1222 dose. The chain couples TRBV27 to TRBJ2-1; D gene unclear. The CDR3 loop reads CASSPWVPNNEQFF. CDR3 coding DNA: TGTGCCAGCAGTCCTTGGGTCCCGAACAATGAGCAGTTCTTC.